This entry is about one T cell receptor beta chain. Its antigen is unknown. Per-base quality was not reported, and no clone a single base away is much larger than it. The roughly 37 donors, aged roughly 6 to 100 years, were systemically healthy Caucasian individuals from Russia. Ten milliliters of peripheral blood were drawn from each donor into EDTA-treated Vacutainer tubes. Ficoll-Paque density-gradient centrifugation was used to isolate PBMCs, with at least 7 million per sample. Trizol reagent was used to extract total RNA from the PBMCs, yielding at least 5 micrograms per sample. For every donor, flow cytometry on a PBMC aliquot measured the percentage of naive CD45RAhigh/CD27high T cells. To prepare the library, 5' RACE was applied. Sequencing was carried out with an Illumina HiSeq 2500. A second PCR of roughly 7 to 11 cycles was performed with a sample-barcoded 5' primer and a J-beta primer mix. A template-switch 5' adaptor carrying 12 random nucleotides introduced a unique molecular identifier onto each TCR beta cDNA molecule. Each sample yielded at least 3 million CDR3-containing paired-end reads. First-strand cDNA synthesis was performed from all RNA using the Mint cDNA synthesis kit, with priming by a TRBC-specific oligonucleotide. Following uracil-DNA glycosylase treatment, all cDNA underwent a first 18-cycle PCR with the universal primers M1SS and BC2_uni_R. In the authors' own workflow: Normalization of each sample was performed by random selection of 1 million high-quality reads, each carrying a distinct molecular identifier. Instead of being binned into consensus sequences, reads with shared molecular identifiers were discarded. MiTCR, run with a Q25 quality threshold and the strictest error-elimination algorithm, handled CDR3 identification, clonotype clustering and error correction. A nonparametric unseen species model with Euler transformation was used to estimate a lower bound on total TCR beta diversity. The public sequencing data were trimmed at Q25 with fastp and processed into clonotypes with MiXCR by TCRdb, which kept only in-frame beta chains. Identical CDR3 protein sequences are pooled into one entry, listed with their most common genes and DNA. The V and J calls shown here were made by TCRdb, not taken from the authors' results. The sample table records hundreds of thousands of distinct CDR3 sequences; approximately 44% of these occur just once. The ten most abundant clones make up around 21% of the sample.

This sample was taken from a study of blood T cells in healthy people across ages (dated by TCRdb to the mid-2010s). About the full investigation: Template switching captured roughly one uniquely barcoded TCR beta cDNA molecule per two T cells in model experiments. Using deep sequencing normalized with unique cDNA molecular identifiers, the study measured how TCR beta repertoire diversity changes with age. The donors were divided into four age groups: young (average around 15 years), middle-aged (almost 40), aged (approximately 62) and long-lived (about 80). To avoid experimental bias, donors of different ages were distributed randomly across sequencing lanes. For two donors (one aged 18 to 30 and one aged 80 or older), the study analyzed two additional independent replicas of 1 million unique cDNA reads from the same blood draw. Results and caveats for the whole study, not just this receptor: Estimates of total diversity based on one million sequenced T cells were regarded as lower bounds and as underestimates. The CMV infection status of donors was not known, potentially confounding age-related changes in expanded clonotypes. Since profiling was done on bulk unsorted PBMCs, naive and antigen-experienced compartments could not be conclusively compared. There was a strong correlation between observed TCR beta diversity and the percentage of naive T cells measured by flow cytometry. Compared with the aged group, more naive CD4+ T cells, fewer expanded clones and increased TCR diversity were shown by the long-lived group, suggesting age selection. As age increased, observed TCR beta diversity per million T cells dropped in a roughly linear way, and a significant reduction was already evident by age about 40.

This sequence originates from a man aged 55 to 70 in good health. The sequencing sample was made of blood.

The CDR3 amino acid sequence is: CSVLQGDLYEQYF. The DNA reads TGCAGCGTCTTACAGGGGGATCTCTACGAGCAGTACTTC. The rearranged chain carries TRBV29-1 and TRBJ2-7; TRBD1 agrees with 8 junctional bases. The CDR3 holds 13 amino acids from the cysteine to the phenylalanine. Only the CDR3 region is kept as DNA, spanning 39 bases read in frame from base 1. V is trimmed back by 6 bases and J by 3 bases, and the junction contains 7 bases that no gene match accounts for. Reading the germline V gene gives CDR1 SQVTM and CDR2 ANQGSEA.